These 11 T cell receptor beta chains originate from one sample sequenced in a study of tumor and adjacent non-tumor tissue in lung cancer. TCRbeta libraries were built with three rounds of nested PCR, modified from ARM-PCR. TCRdb fed the multiplex PCR reads into MiXCR, producing one record per CDR3 protein. The sample consists of about 110,000 distinct CDR3 sequences, 60% to 80% of them appearing once. This sample's RNA came from whole unsorted tissue. More than 3 cm separated this lung sample from the edge of the tumor. The sample consisted of distant non-tumor lung tissue. These receptor sequences come from a man between 60 and 70 years old with non-small cell lung cancer.

Turning to this clonotype: A much more abundant neighbour one base away suggests this may be a read error. The gene calls are TRBV20-1 and TRBJ2-7; a weak D match, TRBD1 (6 bases). CDR1 and CDR2 (germline): DFQATT, SNEGSKA (reference sequence). The CDR3 covers 13 residues. CDR3 bases: TGCAGTGCCCTGGACAGTAGCTCCTACAAGCAGTACTTC. Its protein product is CSALDSSSYKQYF.

This clonotype was seen more than once but under ten times. At one end the junction does not follow the germline gene, possibly because of a read error. This chain joins TRBV6-8 and TRBJ2-7; 11 bases line up with TRBD2. The germline CDR1 and CDR2 sequences are MNHGY and SAAAGT. CDR3 length: 14 amino acids. The CDR3 loop is CASSSGTSGYDQYF. The CDR3 DNA follows: TGTGCCAGCAGCTCCGGGACTAGCGGCTACGACCAGTACTTT.

As regards this clonotype: A read error may account for a junction end that differs from germline. J is TRBJ2-3 and V is TRBV28; the D gene is possibly TRBD2 (5 bases). The CDR3 runs to 14 residues. Germline CDR1 reads MDHEN; CDR2 reads SYDVKM. For the CDR3, the DNA is TGTGCCAGCACCCCCGTGAGGGCCACGCATACGCATTATTTT. Protein sequence: CASTPVRATHTHYF.

A remark on this clonotype: The conserved final phenylalanine or tryptophan is absent from the CDR3, which likely points to a read error. The CDR3 DNA reads as TGTGCCAGTAGCGAAGGAGGTTCACCCCTCCACCTT. It translates to CASSEGGSPLHL. The chain is built from TRBV4-2 and TRBJ1-6, with D hard to call. Trimming cost V 9 bases and J 9 bases, with 12 bases left between them. The CDR3 runs to 12 residues. The germline V gene encodes CDR1 LGHNA and CDR2 YNFKEQ.

A word on this clonotype: Here the CDR3 omits its conserved ending phenylalanine or tryptophan, so a read error is the likely source. This chain links TRBV19 with TRBJ1-5, with D perhaps TRBD1 (5 bases). Deletions cut 8 bases from V and 0 bases from J, with 14 bases between. The CDR3 is made up of 15 amino acids. Germline values: CDR1 LNHDA, CDR2 SQIVND (reference sequence). In DNA form, the CDR3 reads TGTGCCAGTCGTGGGGGGGACTATAGCAATCAGCCCCAGCATTCT. Its protein is CASRGGDYSNQPQHS.

There are many counts of this clonotype. The rearrangement links TRBV5-8 to TRBJ2-7, with a possible D match to TRBD2 (5 bases). Germline V lookup: CDR1 SGHTS, CDR2 YDEGEE. The V and J ends lost 0 bases and 1 base respectively, with 8 bases between them. The CDR3 is made up of 14 amino acids. The DNA for the CDR3 is TGTGCCAGCAGCTTGGGTCGGGGTTCCTACGAGCAGTACTTC. The encoded protein is CASSLGRGSYEQYF.

This clonotype was seen once. An end of the junction differs from the germline gene, which may be a read error. The chain employs TRBV25-1 and TRBJ2-1; no reliable D call. Germline V lookup: CDR1 MGHDK, CDR2 SYGVNS. The CDR3 is 12 amino acids. CDR3 sequence (DNA): TGTGCCAGCAGTCTCTCCTACAATGAGCAGATCTTC. It specifies CASSLSYNEQIF.

A remark on this clonotype: One junction end disagrees with the germline gene, perhaps due to a read error. The genes are TRBV12-3 or TRBV12-4 and TRBJ1-5; TRBD1 might be the D (5 bases). This CDR3 spans 13 amino acids. CDR3 in amino acids: CGSSPGAREPQHF. The DNA of the CDR3 is TGTGGCAGCAGTCCTGGGGCCCGGGAGCCCCAGCATTTT.

Regarding this clonotype: A read error may explain this, as a much larger clone is one base away. J is TRBJ1-6 and V is TRBV5-4; 7 positions match TRBD1. The germline V gene encodes CDR1 SGHNT and CDR2 YYREEE (reference sequence). CDR3 length equals 15 residues. CDR3 sequence: CASSLRDSYNSSLHF. DNA of the CDR3: TGTGCCAGCAGCTTGAGGGACAGCTATAATTCATCCCTCCACTTT.

This clonotype came up many times. The CDR3 coding sequence is TGCAGTGCTAGGGCGGGACAGAGAGTCTACGAGCAGTACTTC. It specifies CSARAGQRVYEQYF. This chain joins TRBV20-1 and TRBJ2-7; D might be TRBD1 (7 bases). This CDR3 spans 14 amino acids. The germline V and J ends were trimmed by 3 bases and 3 bases, with 15 bases remaining between them. The germline gives CDR1 DFQATT, CDR2 SNEGSKA (reference sequence).

For this clonotype: Germline is not matched at one junction end, which may reflect a read error. V is TRBV5-1 and J is TRBJ1-4, with TRBD1 matching over 8 bases. Germline V gives CDR1 SGHRS, CDR2 YFSETQ. The CDR3 length is 14 residues. The CDR3 protein is CASSQGAANERLFF. The CDR3 DNA follows: TGCGCCAGCAGCCAGGGGGCGGCTAATGAAAGACTGTTTTTT.